A single sample gave rise to the 5 T cell receptor beta chains below, sequenced in a study of CD8+ T cells in alopecia areata. RNA extraction was followed by reverse transcription into cDNA, which acted as the sequencing template. TCRdb's copy holds only in-frame clones and misses some; the assay was immunoSEQ multiplex PCR. The table has 150,000 to 200,000 clones, 58% seen once; the top ten hold 16%. The treatment here: oral pan-JAK inhibitor, 5-10 mg twice daily. The material was CD4+ T cells sorted from blood, obtained between weeks 55 and 65, from a patient treated with tofacitinib. The receptor set was obtained from a human donor with alopecia areata.

The chain joins TRBV29-1 to TRBJ2-3; TRBD2 is a possible D gene (7 bases). The germline gives CDR1 SQVTM, CDR2 ANQGSEA. The CDR3 spans 17 residues. V was shortened by 0 bases and J by 0 bases, with 16 bases between the two germline ends. The CDR3 DNA sequence: TGCAGCGTTGAAGATTCTAAGGGGGGGCTGAGCACAGATACGCAGTATTTT. This codes for CSVEDSKGGLSTDTQYF.

This clone was observed a few times. The V call is TRBV28, the J call TRBJ1-2; D is ambiguous. This CDR3 has 12 amino acids. Trimming shortened V by 5 bases and J by 5 bases, and 9 bases separated the two germline ends. Per the germline V gene, CDR1 is MDHEN and CDR2 is SYDVKM. The CDR3 region has the DNA TGTGCCAGCAGTCGGGCGCGTTATGGCTACACCTTC. This sequence encodes CASSRARYGYTF.

The V gene is TRBV5-1, the J gene TRBJ1-1; D gene unclear. Trimming took off 5 bases at V and 1 base at J, with 9 bases between the two ends. The CDR3 runs 13 residues. The V gene's germline CDR1 is SGHRS and CDR2 YFSETQ. CDR3 coding DNA: TGCGCCAGCAGGCTGTCGGCGAACACTGAAGCTTTCTTT. Its translation: CASRLSANTEAFF.

This clone was seen a single time. CDR3 bases: TGCAGCGTCGGAATCCCGGCTGGAAACACCATATATTTT. Protein sequence: CSVGIPAGNTIYF. The chain couples TRBV29-1 to TRBJ1-3; D remains unclear. Per the germline V gene, CDR1 is SQVTM and CDR2 is ANQGSEA. The germline V and J ends were trimmed by 6 bases and 2 bases, with 11 bases remaining between them. The CDR3 consists of 13 residues.

The chain employs TRBV10-3 and TRBJ2-5, with 9 bases aligning to TRBD1. The germline V gene encodes CDR1 ENHRY and CDR2 SYGVKD. The CDR3 extends over 13 amino acids. V lost 7 bases, J lost 3 bases, and 3 bases stayed unmatched. The CDR3 bases are TGTGCCATCAAGGGACAGGGAGAAGAGACCCAGTACTTC. Amino acid sequence: CAIKGQGEETQYF.